This T cell receptor beta chain was observed in a study of T cell clusters in autoimmune cytopenias. Study-wide results and limits: The T cell clusters came from computational analysis alone and lack functional validation. TRB repertoire shifts in secondary cytopenia and chronic lymphocytic leukemia mostly reflected lymphoma, not autoimmunity.

TRB amplification used approximately 250 ng of peripheral blood genomic DNA. Measured by frequency, this clonotype is medium-sized. What it binds is unknown. The CDR3 runs 15 residues. CDR1 and CDR2 (germline): MNHEY, SVGAGI. One tube held mixed TRB-A and TRB-B primer pools for touch-down PCR. TCRdb reprocessed the multiplex PCR reads and reports one entry per CDR3 protein, with no DNA. The sample has some 4,400 distinct CDR3 sequences, and its top ten clones hold 8.5%. Sequencing used peripheral blood. The chain employs TRBV6-5 and TRBJ2-3; TCRdb selects TRBD2, and the lack of DNA leaves this call unchecked. The source of this sequence is a human donor with an autoimmune cytopenia or autoimmune hepatitis (not recorded which). CDR3 amino acids: CASRHQGGLTDTQYF.